Below, 15 T cell receptor beta chains from the same sample are listed, as sequenced in a study of cytomegalovirus exposure and HLA in healthy donors. Vbeta (60) and Jbeta (13) primers were used in the PCR. Using immunoSEQ multiplex PCR, the repertoire was profiled, and TCRdb retains in-frame clones only, with some absent. The data show 150,000 or so clones, around 75% seen once. The sequencing input was PBMCs. The receptors come from a male donor in good health and CMV-seronegative.

This clone was observed a single time. This chain links TRBV27 with TRBJ2-7; TRBD1 aligns across 8 bases. The germline V gene has CDR1 MNHEY and CDR2 SMNVEV (reference sequence). J lost 8 bases, V lost 1 base, and 10 bases had no gene match. The CDR3 totals 15 residues. The CDR3 protein is CASSLLSAGQVKQYF. DNA of the CDR3: TGTGCCAGCAGTTTATTATCGGCGGGACAGGTAAAGCAGTACTTC.

The sample holds one count of this clone. The chain is built from TRBV5-1 and TRBJ2-2; D possibly corresponds to TRBD2 (7 bases). Germline V gives CDR1 SGHRS, CDR2 YFSETQ. This CDR3 comprises 14 residues. Between the trimmed V and J ends, which lost 4 bases and 4 bases, there was a span of 11 bases. For the CDR3, the DNA is TGCGCCAGCAGCCAGAGGGGGGGCACCGGGGAGCTGTTTTTT. Translated, it gives CASSQRGGTGELFF. The variable domain in full, completed from reference TRBV5-1 and TRBJ2-2, reads KAGVTQTPRYLIKTRGQQVTLSCSPISGHRSVSWYQQTPGQGLQFLFEYFSETQRNKGNFPGRFSGRQFSNSRSEMNVSTLELGDSALYLCASSQRGGTGELFFGEGSRLTVL.

This clone occurred a few times. This chain joins TRBV6-1 and TRBJ1-1, with TRBD1 matching 7 bases. The V and J ends lost 5 bases and 3 bases, in that order; junction bases with no gene match: 6. This CDR3 has 14 residues. Germline V gene lookup returns CDR1 MNHNS and CDR2 SASEGT. CDR3 region: CASSWTGRYTEAFF. The CDR3 nucleotides read TGTGCCAGCAGTTGGACAGGCCGATACACTGAAGCTTTCTTT.

V usage is TRBV6-1 and J usage is TRBJ2-1, with D tentatively TRBD2 (6 bases). This CDR3 comprises 14 residues. Germline V CDR1 and CDR2: MNHNS, SASEGT. Trimming left V 1 base short and J 13 bases short, with 17 bases between. The CDR3 loop reads CASSEDRGTALQFF. DNA for the CDR3: TGTGCCAGCAGTGAAGATCGGGGGACTGCCCTTCAGTTCTTC.

The CDR3 loop is CASTLAGAYNEQFF. DNA for the CDR3: TGTGCCAGCACCCTAGCGGGAGCCTACAATGAGCAGTTCTTC. The chain joins TRBV2 to TRBJ2-1, with 10 positions matching TRBD2. Germline lookup yields CDR1 SNHLY and CDR2 FYNNEI. This CDR3 has 14 residues. The V gene end was trimmed by 7 bases and the J gene end by 2 bases; junction bases not matched to a gene: 2.

The chain couples TRBV4-1 to TRBJ2-2; 8 bases agree with TRBD1. Germline CDR1 is MGHRA and CDR2 is YSYEKL. The CDR3 spans 16 residues. J lost 6 bases, V lost 4 bases, and 10 bases had no gene match. In DNA, the CDR3 is TGCGCCAGCAGCCCGAGACAGGGGAGTGGGTCCGGGGAGCTGTTTTTT. Translated: CASSPRQGSGSGELFF.

V is TRBV10-3 and J is TRBJ2-3; the D gene is possibly TRBD2 (6 bases). Germline V gene data show CDR1 as ENHRY and CDR2 as SYGVKD. The V and J ends lost 5 bases and 2 bases respectively, with 14 bases between them. The CDR3 has 15 residues. The DNA of the CDR3 is TGTGCCATCAGTCAGATATCGGGACTCACAGATACGCAGTATTTT. This codes for CAISQISGLTDTQYF.

This clone was counted a few times. V is TRBV28 and J is TRBJ2-1, with 7 bases lining up with TRBD2. Trimming at V came to 5 bases and at J to 3 bases, leaving 10 bases not matched to a gene. This CDR3 comprises 16 residues. CDR1 is MDHEN and CDR2 is SYDVKM in the germline V gene. The CDR3 reads CASSETPSGGYNEQFF. In DNA form, the CDR3 reads TGTGCCAGCAGTGAGACCCCTAGCGGCGGCTACAATGAGCAGTTCTTC.

This clone was detected a few times. The chain recombines TRBV28 with TRBJ1-1, with D unclear. The CDR3 sequence is 13 residues long. From germline, CDR1 is MDHEN and CDR2 SYDVKM. Trimming shortened V by 7 bases and J by 0 bases, and 9 bases separated the two germline ends. CDR3: CASTTPMNTEAFF. The CDR3 nucleotides are TGTGCCAGCACCACACCCATGAACACTGAAGCTTTCTTT.

The V gene is TRBV5-1, the J gene TRBJ1-1; D may be TRBD1 (5 bases). Germline CDR1 reads SGHRS; CDR2 reads YFSETQ. This CDR3 contains 16 residues. V lost 5 bases and J lost 1, with 18 bases in between. The CDR3 coding sequence is TGCGCCAGCAGTATCACCCCACGGCAGGGGAACACTGAAGCTTTCTTT. The encoded protein is CASSITPRQGNTEAFF.

V and J are TRBV5-6 and TRBJ2-5; TRBD1 matches 7 bases. This CDR3 comprises 16 residues. V gave up 4 bases and J gave up 1 base; unmatched junction bases: 10. Germline CDR1 SGHDT, CDR2 YYEEEE. CDR3 sequence: CASSRFLGQVQETQYF. The DNA of the CDR3 is TGTGCCAGCAGCCGTTTTCTAGGACAGGTCCAAGAGACCCAGTACTTC.

The chain is built from TRBV5-1 and TRBJ2-1, with TRBD2 matching 7 bases. Trimming cost V 1 base and J 8 bases; bases outside gene matches: 6. The CDR3 covers 14 residues. Germline loops: CDR1 SGHRS, CDR2 YFSETQ. In DNA, the CDR3 is TGCGCCAGCAGCTTGAAGGGAGGGCCGGATGAGCAGTTCTTC. Protein: CASSLKGGPDEQFF.

The table lists this clone with a few counts. The chain combines TRBV5-1 with TRBJ2-1; 8 positions match TRBD2. V shed 4 bases, J shed 6 bases, and the junction held 12 bases outside the gene matches. The germline V gene encodes CDR1 SGHRS and CDR2 YFSETQ. CDR3 size: 16 residues. Here the CDR3 reads CASSGLAIAGPNEQFF. The CDR3 DNA reads as TGCGCCAGCAGCGGGCTGGCGATAGCGGGACCCAATGAGCAGTTCTTC.

Concerning this clone: Other DNA sequences in the same sample also yield this CDR3. The chain couples TRBV12-5 to TRBJ2-2; D gene unclear. With 1 base removed from V and 6 bases from J, the gap between germline ends came to 3 bases. CDR3 length equals 12 residues. Germline assignment: CDR1 LGHNT and CDR2 FRNRAP. The CDR3 bases are TGTGCTAGTGGTTTGGGAGCCGGGGAGCTGTTTTTT. Translating gives CASGLGAGELFF.

The V gene is TRBV12-2, the J gene TRBJ2-5; the table assigns TRBD2, which was not confirmed against the DNA. The end of the DNA aligns better with TRBJ2-7, so the J call may be wrong. TRBV12-2 is assigned pseudogene status. This CDR3 has 16 amino acids. CDR3 amino acids: CASRLVLRLAVREQYF. The CDR3, as DNA: TGTGCAAGTCGCTTAGTGCTCCGGCTAGCGGTTCGCGAGCAGTACTTC.